The 28 T cell receptor beta chains below all came from one sample that was sequenced in a study of lymphopenia after photon versus proton radiotherapy (dated by TCRdb to 2018 to 2020). The receptor library was made with the immunoSEQ multiplex PCR assay. Sourced from immuneACCESS, this table was stored by TCRdb with only in-frame sequences that have V and J called. A share of the clones is absent; for the studies checked, an unresolved V gene accounts for under half, and the remainder has no known explanation. In this sample the table shows roughly 150,000 clones, about nine tenths of which occur a single time. The ten largest account for less than 6% of the sample. The specimen was peripheral blood, collected from a patient treated with photon-based radiotherapy. These receptors were collected from a man in his fifties with gastric cancer.

This chain connects TRBV30 to TRBJ1-2; D not certain. The CDR3 consists of 12 residues. Germline V gene sequence: CDR1 GTSNPN, CDR2 SVGIG (reference sequence). CDR3 nucleotide sequence: TGTGCTACACACCGAGTTAACTATGGCTACACCTTC. It is translated as CATHRVNYGYTF.

The genes are TRBV7-6 and TRBJ2-7, with a tentative D call TRBD1 (5 bases). The CDR3 length is 14 residues. From germline, CDR1 is SGHVS and CDR2 FNYEAQ. Trimming pared 5 bases from V and 2 bases from J, leaving 13 bases between. The CDR3: CASSPRADPYEQYF. CDR3 bases: TGTGCCAGCAGCCCCAGGGCGGATCCCTACGAGCAGTACTTC. Filled out from reference TRBV7-6 and TRBJ2-7, the complete variable domain reads GAGVSQSPRYKVTKRGQDVALRCDPISGHVSLYWYRQALGQGPEFLTYFNYEAQQDKSGLPNDRFSAERPEGSISTLTIQRTEQRDSAMYRCASSPRADPYEQYFGPGTRLTVT.

V usage is TRBV4-1 and J usage is TRBJ2-7; TRBD2 matches at 13 bases. The V gene's germline CDR1 is MGHRA and CDR2 YSYEKL. Trimming at V came to 0 bases and at J to 2 bases, leaving 7 bases not matched to a gene. This CDR3 has 18 residues. CDR3 region: CASSQEPLAGGRAYEQYF. The CDR3 region has the DNA TGCGCCAGCAGCCAAGAGCCACTAGCGGGAGGGAGAGCCTACGAGCAGTACTTC.

The V gene is TRBV5-6, the J gene TRBJ1-2, with D maybe TRBD1 (5 bases). Trimming cost V 4 bases and J 6 bases, with 13 bases left between them. The germline gives CDR1 SGHDT, CDR2 YYEEEE. The length of the CDR3 is 13 residues. The CDR3 DNA reads TGTGCCAGCAGCCGCCGGGGGAAGGATGGCTACACCTTC. The encoded protein is CASSRRGKDGYTF. Full variable domain (remainder filled in from reference TRBV5-6 and TRBJ1-2): DAGVTQSPTHLIKTRGQQVTLRCSPKSGHDTVSWYQQALGQGPQFIFQYYEEEERQRGNFPDRFSGHQFPNYSSELNVNALLLGDSALYLCASSRRGKDGYTFGSGTRLTVV.

The sample holds one count of this clone. J is TRBJ2-3 and V is TRBV9; 10 bases match TRBD2. Germline-derived CDR1 and CDR2 are SGDLS and YYNGEE. The V gene end was trimmed by 3 bases and the J gene end by 1 base; junction bases not matched to a gene: 2. The CDR3 is made up of 15 amino acids. CDR3 region: CASSAGTSGTDTQYF. In DNA, the CDR3 is TGTGCCAGCAGCGCCGGGACTAGCGGCACAGATACGCAGTATTTT.

The chain is built from TRBV7-2 and TRBJ1-5; D is possibly TRBD1 (5 bases). The V gene lost 1 base and the J gene lost 1 base, with 8 bases spanning the gap. Germline V CDR1 and CDR2: SGHTA, FQGNSA. CDR3 length equals 15 residues. The CDR3 is CASSLVRDSNQPQHF. DNA of the CDR3: TGTGCCAGCAGCTTAGTTAGGGACAGCAATCAGCCCCAGCATTTT.

This chain links TRBV14 with TRBJ1-1; D may be TRBD1 (6 bases). Per the germline V gene, CDR1 is SGHDN and CDR2 is FVKESK. The CDR3 spans 14 residues. Between the trimmed V and J ends, which lost 4 bases and 11 bases, there was a span of 20 bases. This CDR3 is CASSPYGWTANAFF. The CDR3 DNA reads TGTGCCAGCAGCCCATATGGATGGACAGCGAACGCTTTCTTT. The full variable domain, its missing parts supplied by reference TRBV14 and TRBJ1-1, is EAGVTQFPSHSVIEKGQTVTLRCDPISGHDNLYWYRRVMGKEIKFLLHFVKESKQDESGMPNNRFLAERTGGTYSTLKVQPAELEDSGVYFCASSPYGWTANAFFGQGTRLTVV.

Only a few counts were recorded for this clone. The V gene is TRBV14, the J gene TRBJ2-1; TRBD2 might be the D (6 bases). Trimming left V 2 bases short and J 5 bases short, with 19 bases between. CDR1 is SGHDN, CDR2 FVKESK, per germline. The CDR3 is 17 amino acids. The CDR3 DNA follows: TGTGCCAGCAGCCAATCAATGGGGCTAGCGTACCACAATGAGCAGTTCTTC. Residues: CASSQSMGLAYHNEQFF.

CDR3 nucleotide sequence: TGTGCCAGCAGTTCAATACCCAGGGAATCCGGAAACACCATATATTTT. Translation: CASSSIPRESGNTIYF. The V and J genes are TRBV27 and TRBJ1-3; a possible D gene is TRBD1 (5 bases). Germline assignment: CDR1 MNHEY and CDR2 SMNVEV (reference sequence). V lost 4 bases and J lost 4, with 17 bases in between. This CDR3 comprises 16 residues.

CDR3 sequence reads: CASSTRQGQYEQYF. CDR3 in DNA: TGTGCCAGCAGCACCCGACAGGGTCAGTACGAGCAGTACTTC. The rearrangement joins TRBV7-2 to TRBJ2-7; TRBD1 aligns across 7 bases. The trim removed 5 bases at V and 4 bases at J, leaving 8 bases unmatched. The CDR3 runs to 14 residues. The germline V gene encodes CDR1 SGHTA and CDR2 FQGNSA.

The CDR3 region has the DNA TGTGCCTGGAGACCCACCTACTTCTACGAGCAGTACTTC. Protein sequence: CAWRPTYFYEQYF. The chain has TRBV30 and TRBJ2-7, with D hard to call. The V end lost 3 bases, the J end lost 3 bases, and 12 bases lay between the germline ends. The CDR3 sequence is 13 residues long. Germline V CDR1 and CDR2: GTSNPN, SVGIG (reference sequence). Full variable domain (rest looked up from reference TRBV30 and TRBJ2-7): SQTIHQWPATLVQPVGSPLSLECTVEGTSNPNLYWYRQAAGRGLQLLFYSVGIGQISSEVPQNLSASRPQDRQFILSSKKLLLSDSGFYLCAWRPTYFYEQYFGPGTRLTVT.

The chain employs TRBV18 and TRBJ1-5; possibly TRBD1 for D (6 bases). V lost 5 bases and J lost 4, with 15 bases in between. The germline V gene has CDR1 KGHSH and CDR2 LQKENI. The CDR3 length is 15 residues. The CDR3 reads CASSSGQGKNQPQHF. The CDR3 DNA reads TGTGCCAGCTCATCCGGCCAGGGGAAAAATCAGCCCCAGCATTTT.

The chain has TRBV7-2 and TRBJ2-7; 10 nucleotides match TRBD2. The CDR3 is 15 residues long. The V segment lost 1 base and the J segment 3 bases; nucleotides outside the gene matches: 3. CDR1 SGHTA and CDR2 FQGNSA come from the germline V gene. The CDR3 loop reads CASSLVSSGGYEQYF. In DNA form, the CDR3 reads TGTGCCAGCAGCTTAGTGTCTAGCGGGGGCTACGAGCAGTACTTC.

This chain joins TRBV7-8 and TRBJ2-2, with TRBD2 matching 9 bases. The CDR3 has 15 residues. Losses at the gene ends were 3 bases for V and 6 bases for J; bases not matched to a gene: 5. The germline V gene has CDR1 SGHVS and CDR2 FQNEAQ. In nucleotides, the CDR3 is TGTGCCAGCAGCTTTGTAGTAGCGGGAGCCGGGGAGCTGTTTTTT. Protein product: CASSFVVAGAGELFF.

This chain joins TRBV7-6 and TRBJ2-2, with D possibly matching TRBD1 (5 bases). This CDR3 comprises 16 residues. Trimming pared 1 base from V and 1 base from J, leaving 10 bases between. Germline CDR1 SGHVS, CDR2 FNYEAQ. CDR3 residues: CASSLEGRGNTGELFF. CDR3 bases: TGTGCCAGCAGCTTAGAGGGGCGAGGGAACACCGGGGAGCTGTTTTTT.

This clone was found a few times. CDR3 DNA: TGTGCCAGCTCAACAAAGGGATACTTTGATACGCAGTATTTT. It yields the protein CASSTKGYFDTQYF. The rearrangement joins TRBV18 to TRBJ2-3, with D hard to call. The V end was cut by 5 bases, the J end by 6 bases, with 15 bases between. CDR1 is KGHSH, CDR2 LQKENI, per germline. The CDR3 sequence is 14 residues long.

The DNA for the CDR3 is TGTGCCAGCAGTTCAGACAGAGGGGAGACCCAGTACTTC. Amino acid sequence: CASSSDRGETQYF. This chain joins TRBV7-2 and TRBJ2-5; D is possibly TRBD1 or TRBD2 (5 bases each). V was clipped by 6 bases and J by 5 bases, with 13 bases between them. Germline V gene data show CDR1 as SGHTA and CDR2 as FQGNSA. The CDR3 has 13 residues.

CDR3 amino acids: CASSLGGQGVTYEQYF. CDR3 sequence (DNA): TGTGCCAGCAGCTTAGGTGGACAGGGAGTTACCTACGAGCAGTACTTC. The genes are TRBV7-2 and TRBJ2-7, with 8 nucleotides matching TRBD1. The CDR3 contains 16 residues. Germline CDR1 and CDR2: SGHTA and FQGNSA. V shed 1 base and J 2 bases; nucleotides not matched to a gene: 7.

In regard to this clone: The same CDR3 is also encoded by other DNA sequences in this sample. This sequence joins TRBV5-1 and TRBJ2-3; D is unresolved. Germline V lookup: CDR1 SGHRS, CDR2 YFSETQ. This CDR3 has 12 amino acids. The germline V and J ends were trimmed by 4 bases and 2 bases, with 5 bases remaining between them. CDR3 sequence: CASSLNTDTQYF. The CDR3 bases are TGCGCCAGCAGCCTTAACACAGATACGCAGTATTTT.

The chain joins TRBV27 to TRBJ2-1, with TRBD1 identical over 12 bases. This CDR3 comprises 16 residues. Losses at the gene ends were 4 bases for V and 5 bases for J; bases not matched to a gene: 6. Germline CDR1 is MNHEY and CDR2 is SMNVEV (reference sequence). Here the CDR3 reads CASSSPRDRGHNEQFF. CDR3 coding DNA: TGTGCCAGCAGTTCCCCCCGGGACAGGGGGCACAATGAGCAGTTCTTC.

V and J are TRBV7-2 and TRBJ2-7; D may be TRBD1 (5 bases). Germline assignment: CDR1 SGHTA and CDR2 FQGNSA. The ends were cut back, 4 bases at V and 2 bases at J, with 18 bases in the middle. This CDR3 has 16 residues. The CDR3 bases are TGTGCCAGCAGCTCCCCACCCTCGACAGCTACCTACGAGCAGTACTTC. It encodes CASSSPPSTATYEQYF.

The table lists this clone with a count of one. The chain employs TRBV30 and TRBJ2-3, with 7 bases that match TRBD2. Per germline, CDR1 GTSNPN and CDR2 SVGIG (reference sequence). The V gene end was trimmed by 5 bases and the J gene end by 5 bases; junction bases not matched to a gene: 10. The CDR3 is 14 residues long. Written as DNA, the CDR3 is TGTGCCTGGGGTATTCATCCTAGCGGAGATACGCAGTATTTT. Protein sequence: CAWGIHPSGDTQYF.

The CDR3 loop reads CAISEAASTDTQYF. CDR3 DNA sequence: TGTGCCATCAGTGAGGCGGCTAGCACAGATACGCAGTATTTT. The J gene is TRBJ2-3, the V gene TRBV10-3; D is ambiguous. Germline loops: CDR1 ENHRY, CDR2 SYGVKD. V lost 2 bases and J 0 bases, leaving 6 bases between the germline ends. CDR3 length: 14 amino acids.

The CDR3 loop reads CASNVAGVSYNEQFF. CDR3 sequence (DNA): TGCGCCAGCAACGTAGCGGGAGTCTCCTACAATGAGCAGTTCTTC. The chain employs TRBV5-1 and TRBJ2-1, with 9 bases matching TRBD2. CDR1 and CDR2 from the germline V gene are SGHRS and YFSETQ. The CDR3 consists of 15 residues. Trimming at V came to 6 bases and at J to 0 bases, leaving 4 bases not matched to a gene.

The chain carries TRBV5-4 and TRBJ2-7; 12 bases fit TRBD2. The germline CDR1 and CDR2 sequences are SGHNT and YYREEE (reference sequence). The CDR3 loop spans 18 amino acids. V lost 3 bases, J lost 7 bases, and 17 bases stayed unmatched. CDR3 loop: CASSSGLAGMMVTTEQYF. In nucleotides, the CDR3 is TGTGCCAGCAGCTCCGGACTAGCGGGGATGATGGTGACTACGGAGCAGTACTTC.

The chain carries TRBV5-6 and TRBJ1-1, with a possible D match to TRBD1 (6 bases). The germline gives CDR1 SGHDT, CDR2 YYEEEE. The CDR3 has 17 residues. V gave up 1 base and J gave up 3 bases, with 19 bases separating them. This CDR3 reads CASSLRVSRGSDTEAFF. CDR3 coding DNA: TGTGCCAGCAGCTTGAGAGTCTCCAGGGGAAGCGACACTGAAGCTTTCTTT.

This chain links TRBV30 with TRBJ2-5; 7 bases align to TRBD2. Germline V gene sequence: CDR1 GTSNPN, CDR2 SVGIG (reference sequence). Trimming at V came to 2 bases and at J to 4 bases, leaving 10 bases not matched to a gene. The CDR3 covers 15 residues. CDR3 bases: TGTGCCTGGAGTCCTGGATCCGGACTAGGAGAGACCCAGTACTTC. Protein sequence: CAWSPGSGLGETQYF.

V is TRBV5-8 and J is TRBJ1-1, with TRBD1 as a possible D gene (5 bases). CDR1 and CDR2 (germline): SGHTS, YDEGEE. V was cut by 3 bases and J by 5 bases, with 14 bases left in between. The CDR3 spans 14 residues. The CDR3 sequence is CASSYFIGGTEAFF. CDR3 nucleotides: TGTGCCAGCAGCTACTTTATCGGGGGGACTGAAGCTTTCTTT.